What follows describes a single T cell receptor (beta chain). This record belongs to a study of control samples from healthy donors and cancer patients. Looked up from germline, CDR1 is MNHEY and CDR2 is SVGAGI. The CDR3 extends over 15 amino acids. The V and J ends lost 6 bases and 0 bases, in that order; junction bases with no gene match: 8. Measured with immunoSEQ multiplex PCR; TCRdb has only the in-frame clones, and not every one. The table records about 150,000 clones, 93% of them present only once. This sequence originates from a man in his fifties or sixties in good health. Sequenced material: blood. The J gene is TRBJ2-7, the V gene TRBV6-5; the match to TRBD2 covers 7 bases. Written as DNA, the CDR3 is TGTGCCAGCAGAACTAGAGCGGGACCCTCCTACGAGCAGTACTTC. This encodes CASRTRAGPSYEQYF.